The following is a TCR beta chain sequence with its context. The antigen remains unidentified. This specimen belongs to a study of PD-L1 blockade in urothelial cancer. Study as a whole: Atezolizumab was started by patients around 2014 at 1,200 mg intravenously every 3 weeks. It was at 3 weeks (second dose) and 6 weeks after treatment start that blood was analyzed.

The study's findings and limits: Tumor-associated blood clones were expanded more by durable-benefit patients at 3 weeks.

Germline CDR1 MNHEY, CDR2 SMNVEV (reference sequence). CDR3 size: 15 residues. The junction had 4 bases not matched to a gene; V was cut back by 1 base and J by 6 bases. Time point given: peripheral blood 6 weeks after treatment start. Synthetic TCR analog templates were spiked into each PCR. Sequencing was performed with immunoSEQ multiplex PCR; in TCRdb, only in-frame clones are kept and a portion is missing. Of roughly 24,000 clones in the sample, under 95% were seen once. The chain links TRBV27 to TRBJ2-2; the match to TRBD2 covers 8 bases. The receptor was derived from a woman aged 60-70 years with urothelial cancer. The sequencing used PBMCs, collected around atezolizumab (anti-PD-L1) treatment. The CDR3 sequence is CASSLYGGAAGELFF. The CDR3 DNA reads TGTGCCAGCAGTTTATACGGGGGGGCGGCCGGGGAGCTGTTTTTT.